The 20 T cell receptor beta chains presented below share a single source sample, sequenced in a study of OX40 agonist ivuxolimab in advanced cancers. Profiling relied on immunoSEQ multiplex PCR, and the TCRdb table lists in-frame clones only, not all of them. The sample yields about 80,000 clones, roughly 93% seen once. Sequenced material: CD4+ or CD8+ T cells sorted from blood, taken in a trial of the OX40 agonist ivuxolimab. These receptors were collected from an adult with an advanced solid tumor such as melanoma, head and neck, liver or kidney cancer.

The chain uses TRBV5-1 and TRBJ2-5; no clear D gene. The CDR3 sequence is 16 residues long. Germline V lookup: CDR1 SGHRS, CDR2 YFSETQ. V dropped 7 bases and J dropped 3 bases, with 22 bases sitting between them. DNA of the CDR3: TGCGCCAGCGCCCTATTTGGGGTGGGCGAGGAAGAGACCCAGTACTTC. This sequence encodes CASALFGVGEEETQYF.

The chain employs TRBV12-5 and TRBJ1-5; 9 positions agree with TRBD1. Germline lookup yields CDR1 LGHNT and CDR2 FRNRAP. V trimming: 2 bases; J trimming: 5 bases; junction bases outside the gene matches: 13. The CDR3 runs to 18 residues. CDR3 nucleotides: TGTGCTAGTGGTTTGCCGTTATTATCCCGGGACAGGGATCAGCCCCAGCATTTT. This translates into CASGLPLLSRDRDQPQHF.

The gene calls are TRBV30 and TRBJ2-1; TRBD2 matches at 7 bases. J lost 9 bases, V lost 4 bases, and 9 bases had no gene match. From germline, CDR1 is GTSNPN and CDR2 SVGIG (reference sequence). The CDR3 is 13 residues long. CDR3 region: CAWIWGGESEQFF. The CDR3 DNA is TGTGCCTGGATATGGGGGGGTGAAAGTGAGCAGTTCTTC.

The V call is TRBV20-1, the J call TRBJ1-1, with D hard to call. The V and J ends lost 6 bases and 9 bases respectively, with 14 bases between them. The CDR3 extends over 11 amino acids. From germline, CDR1 is DFQATT and CDR2 SNEGSKA (reference sequence). The DNA of the CDR3 is TGCAGTGCAACCATTACACGACAAGCTTTCTTT. This sequence encodes CSATITRQAFF.

The rearrangement joins TRBV5-1 to TRBJ2-7, with D tentatively TRBD1 (6 bases). CDR3 length: 14 residues. Trimming shortened V by 5 bases and J by 0 bases, and 12 bases separated the two germline ends. The germline V gene encodes CDR1 SGHRS and CDR2 YFSETQ. CDR3: CASRGDTSSYEQYF. CDR3 bases: TGCGCCAGCAGAGGGGACACCTCCTCCTACGAGCAGTACTTC.

The genes are TRBV5-1 and TRBJ2-2; D remains ambiguous. The germline V gene has CDR1 SGHRS and CDR2 YFSETQ. V lost 7 bases and J 2 bases, leaving 9 bases between the germline ends. The CDR3 sequence is 13 residues long. This chain's CDR3 is CASAIRNTGELFF. The CDR3 coding sequence is TGCGCCAGCGCCATACGAAACACCGGGGAGCTGTTTTTT.

This clone was counted between two and nine times. V and J are TRBV19 and TRBJ1-1; TRBD1 agrees at 7 bases. Germline V gene sequence: CDR1 LNHDA, CDR2 SQIVND (reference sequence). This CDR3 spans 13 amino acids. V shed 7 bases, J shed 1 base, and the junction held 3 bases outside the gene matches. CDR3 region: CASTDRTNTEAFF. DNA of the CDR3: TGTGCCAGTACGGACAGGACGAACACTGAAGCTTTCTTT.

The chain employs TRBV4-2 and TRBJ2-5; 12 bases align to TRBD2. V dropped 0 bases and J dropped 1; count of bases not matched to a gene: 3. This CDR3 contains 17 residues. Germline lookup yields CDR1 LGHNA and CDR2 YNFKEQ. CDR3 sequence: CASSQDPSGGAQETQYF. The CDR3 nucleotides are TGTGCCAGCAGCCAAGATCCTAGCGGGGGGGCCCAAGAGACCCAGTACTTC.

The chain has TRBV7-9 and TRBJ2-1; 12 bases fit TRBD2. Germline V gene lookup returns CDR1 SEHNR and CDR2 FQNEAQ (reference sequence). This CDR3 has 16 residues. Unmatched junction bases numbered 4, after V lost 2 bases and J lost 5 bases. In nucleotides, the CDR3 is TGTGCCAGCAGCTTACCTAGCGGGGGGGCTGACAATGAGCAGTTCTTC. It yields the protein CASSLPSGGADNEQFF. Looking up the rest from reference TRBV7-9 and TRBJ2-1 gives the full variable domain: DTGVSQNPRHKITKRGQNVTFRCDPISEHNRLYWYRQTLGQGPEFLTYFQNEAQLEKSRLLSDRFSAERPKGSFSTLEIQRTEQGDSAMYLCASSLPSGGADNEQFFGPGTRLTVL.

The chain carries TRBV30 and TRBJ1-1; the D gene is possibly TRBD1 (6 bases). The V end lost 8 bases, the J end lost 1 base, and 14 bases lay between the germline ends. There are 13 residues in the CDR3. Germline loops: CDR1 GTSNPN, CDR2 SVGIG (reference sequence). The chain's CDR3 is CARAGTPNTEAFF. The CDR3 nucleotides are TGTGCCCGGGCCGGGACACCGAACACTGAAGCTTTCTTT.

V and J are TRBV19 and TRBJ2-4; 8 bases map to TRBD1. Germline CDR1 and CDR2: LNHDA and SQIVND (reference sequence). The CDR3 extends over 13 amino acids. V was pared by 4 bases and J by 5 bases, with 1 base of the junction left unmatched. The CDR3 spells CASSKTGENIQYF. In DNA form, the CDR3 reads TGTGCCAGTAGTAAGACAGGGGAAAACATTCAGTACTTC. The complete variable domain, with remaining parts taken from reference TRBV19 and TRBJ2-4, reads DGGITQSPKYLFRKEGQNVTLSCEQNLNHDAMYWYRQDPGQGLRLIYYSQIVNDFQKGDIAEGYSVSREKKESFPLTVTSAQKNPTAFYLCASSKTGENIQYFGAGTRLSVL.

The chain has TRBV10-3 and TRBJ1-4; 10 nucleotides align to TRBD1. The CDR3 spans 16 residues. The trim removed 0 bases at V and 7 bases at J, leaving 5 bases unmatched. Germline CDR1 ENHRY, CDR2 SYGVKD. The CDR3 DNA reads TGTGCCATCAGTGAGTCGGAACGGGACAGGGGTGAAAAACTGTTTTTT. Translated: CAISESERDRGEKLFF.

The chain is built from TRBV9 and TRBJ2-1; no reliable D call. This CDR3 is built from 14 residues. Germline V gene data show CDR1 as SGDLS and CDR2 as YYNGEE. The ends were cut back, 3 bases at V and 4 bases at J, with 11 bases in the middle. CDR3: CASSADTLYNEQFF. The DNA of the CDR3 is TGTGCCAGCAGCGCCGACACCTTATACAATGAGCAGTTCTTC.

V gene TRBV11-2 combines with J gene TRBJ2-1, with D unresolved. Germline CDR1 reads SGHAT; CDR2 reads FQNNGV. This CDR3 is built from 16 residues. Trimming removed 5 bases at V and 3 bases at J, with 17 bases between. The CDR3 DNA sequence: TGTGCCAGCAGCCCCATGGCGGCCTGGGGCTACAATGAGCAGTTCTTC. Its protein is CASSPMAAWGYNEQFF.

This chain connects TRBV5-1 to TRBJ1-1, with TRBD1 identical over 9 bases. J was trimmed by 4 bases and V by 6 bases; bases with no gene match: 7. Germline-derived CDR1 and CDR2 are SGHRS and YFSETQ. The CDR3 length is 14 residues. In nucleotides, the CDR3 is TGCGCCAGCACCAGAGACAGGGGGGCCACTGAAGCTTTCTTT. Translation: CASTRDRGATEAFF. The full variable domain, in which reference TRBV5-1 and TRBJ1-1 provide the parts outside the CDR3, is KAGVTQTPRYLIKTRGQQVTLSCSPISGHRSVSWYQQTPGQGLQFLFEYFSETQRNKGNFPGRFSGRQFSNSRSEMNVSTLELGDSALYLCASTRDRGATEAFFGQGTRLTVV.

The chain has TRBV7-9 and TRBJ1-1; no clear D. Trimming stripped 1 base from V and 5 bases from J, with 11 bases between. The germline CDR1 and CDR2 sequences are SEHNR and FQNEAQ (reference sequence). The CDR3 covers 14 residues. The CDR3 DNA reads as TGTGCCAGCAGCTTAGGCGGAGGCGAGACTGAAGCTTTCTTT. It yields the protein CASSLGGGETEAFF.

This chain uses TRBV7-9 with TRBJ2-5, with 9 bases matching TRBD1. V dropped 3 bases and J dropped 5; count of bases not matched to a gene: 7. CDR1 is SEHNR, CDR2 FQNEAQ, per germline (reference sequence). The CDR3 sequence is 15 residues long. The CDR3 loop reads CASSLGQGDGETQYF. CDR3 DNA sequence: TGTGCCAGCAGCTTGGGACAGGGCGACGGGGAGACCCAGTACTTC.

V usage is TRBV7-2 and J usage is TRBJ2-1; D call uncertain. CDR3 length equals 11 residues. The germline gives CDR1 SGHTA, CDR2 FQGNSA. V lost 2 bases and J 8 bases, leaving 4 bases between the germline ends. The CDR3 loop reads CASSLIDEQFF. The CDR3 bases are TGTGCCAGCAGCTTAATCGATGAGCAGTTCTTC.

The rearrangement joins TRBV28 to TRBJ2-2; 8 bases align to TRBD1. J lost 7 bases, V lost 5 bases, and 3 bases had no gene match. Germline CDR1 and CDR2: MDHEN and SYDVKM. This CDR3 is built from 13 residues. CDR3 residues: CASSPGTGGELFF. CDR3 nucleotides: TGTGCCAGCAGTCCGGGGACAGGCGGGGAGCTGTTTTTT.

The chain employs TRBV6-5 and TRBJ1-1; D is perhaps TRBD1 (6 bases). The CDR3 runs 14 residues. V dropped 7 bases and J dropped 4 bases, with 16 bases sitting between them. CDR1 and CDR2 from the germline V gene are MNHEY and SVGAGI. CDR3 region: CASTDPQGSTEAFF. The CDR3 DNA sequence: TGTGCCAGCACCGACCCCCAGGGGAGCACTGAAGCTTTCTTT.